A single sample is the source of the 6 T cell receptor beta chains below, sequenced in a study of cytomegalovirus exposure and HLA in healthy donors. PCR employed 60 Vbeta and 13 Jbeta primers. Data came from immunoSEQ multiplex PCR; TCRdb stores just in-frame clones and leaves some out. The table lists roughly 61,000 clones, about 90% of them singletons. Specimen: PBMCs. The receptors originated from a man aged 25 to 45 in good health and CMV-seropositive.

This clone has only one observation. The chain carries TRBV25-1 and TRBJ2-1; D is perhaps TRBD2 (7 bases). Germline V gene lookup returns CDR1 MGHDK and CDR2 SYGVNS. The length of the CDR3 is 15 residues. V dropped 0 bases and J dropped 6 bases, with 12 bases sitting between them. CDR3 coding DNA: TGTGCCAGCAGTGAATATAAGGGGGAGGGCAATGAGCAGTTCTTC. It specifies CASSEYKGEGNEQFF.

This sequence joins TRBV14 and TRBJ2-5; TRBD2 is a possible D gene (6 bases). Deletions cut 1 base from V and 4 bases from J, with 16 bases between. The CDR3 runs to 16 residues. Germline V gene sequence: CDR1 SGHDN, CDR2 FVKESK. This CDR3 is CASSQGVGGPGETQYF. In DNA, the CDR3 is TGTGCCAGCAGCCAAGGAGTTGGAGGGCCGGGAGAGACCCAGTACTTC.

The chain combines TRBV7-2 with TRBJ1-1, with D perhaps matching TRBD1 (5 bases). This CDR3 is 13 amino acids long. V dropped 4 bases and J dropped 1 base, with 7 bases sitting between them. From germline, CDR1 is SGHTA and CDR2 FQGNSA. The CDR3 sequence: CASSSGGNTEAFF. DNA for the CDR3: TGTGCCAGCAGCTCGGGGGGGAACACTGAAGCTTTCTTT.

The chain employs TRBV29-1 and TRBJ1-1; D gene unclear. In germline, CDR1 is SQVTM, CDR2 ANQGSEA. The CDR3 is 12 residues long. The V end was cut by 7 bases, the J end by 0 bases, with 9 bases between. DNA for the CDR3: TGCAGCGCCGACCAGGTGAACACTGAAGCTTTCTTT. It translates to CSADQVNTEAFF.

The CDR3 region has the DNA TGCAGCGTTGAAGGACTAGCGATTAGCCCCACAGATACGCAGTATTTT. This codes for CSVEGLAISPTDTQYF. The chain joins TRBV29-1 to TRBJ2-3; 8 bases are shared with TRBD2. The germline V gene encodes CDR1 SQVTM and CDR2 ANQGSEA. The CDR3 has 16 residues. The J segment lost 2 bases and the V segment lost 1 base, leaving 8 bases of the junction unmatched.

The chain joins TRBV6-5 to TRBJ1-5; 8 bases map to TRBD1. Germline loops: CDR1 MNHEY, CDR2 SVGAGI. With 5 bases clipped from V and 12 bases from J, the junction kept 9 bases outside the gene matches. The CDR3 is 13 amino acids. Written as DNA, the CDR3 is TGTGCCAGCAGTCCCTTTAGTACAGGGGGCCAGCATTTT. This gives the protein CASSPFSTGGQHF.